Listed below are T cell receptor beta chains from one sample, sequenced in a study of human T cells and chemical hapten exposure. TCRdb passed the RACE reads through MiXCR, listing each CDR3 protein once. The table shows 69,000 or so distinct CDR3 sequences, with 9% to 12% occurring only once. Sequenced material: whole blood, taken in connection with sensitization to the hapten diphenylcyclopropenone (DPC). The receptor set was obtained from a woman in her forties or fifties with alopecia areata. Some clones in this sample may be carry-over from other donors' samples. Both conserved end residues are trimmed from each CDR3. Fields, in order: J gene, V gene, CDR3 protein.

TRBJ2-2 TRBV4-2 ASSQAQGTGELF
TRBJ2-5 TRBV7-8 ASSLGTGIWQETQY
TRBJ1-1 TRBV15 ATSRRQGEAF
TRBJ2-3 TRBV20-1 SAVVSDTQY
TRBJ1-5 TRBV4-2 ASSQDSATLNNQPQH
TRBJ2-1 TRBV7-2 ASSLAGTNYNEQF
TRBJ2-7 TRBV27 ASSLAAGEQY
TRBJ2-7 TRBV29-1 SVTGGAYEQY
TRBJ2-1 TRBV20-1 RGTSGRDQF
TRBJ1-1 TRBV18 ASSLTDGTNTEAF
TRBJ2-2 TRBV4-2 ASSQEGDSGELF
TRBJ1-1 TRBV30 AWATGLRGEAF
TRBJ2-7 TRBV7-6 ASSLNAGGRLAWREQY
TRBJ2-4 TRBV19 ASSTLKGYIQY
TRBJ2-5 TRBV5-1 ASSLAGETQY
TRBJ2-7 TRBV29-1 SGGGSSYEQY
TRBJ2-3 TRBV20-1 SASSPPAGGATDTQY
TRBJ2-7 TRBV7-6 ASSSTSFEQY
TRBJ1-2 TRBV5-6 ASSWGQGDYT
TRBJ2-1 TRBV9 ASSVDGRIGNEQF
TRBJ2-6 TRBV29-1 SVGDSGANVLT
TRBJ2-3 TRBV20-1 SARVVVTDTQY
TRBJ2-7 TRBV12-3/TRBV12-4 ASGRLVQSYEQY
TRBJ2-7 TRBV20-1 SARESGLRTNEQY
TRBJ1-5 TRBV19 ASRLGRGQPQH
TRBJ1-4 TRBV7-9 ASSPTEKLF
TRBJ2-3 TRBV14 ASSALDTQY
TRBJ2-5 TRBV5-1 ASSLNRETQY
TRBJ2-5 TRBV28 ASSLSAGVRETQY
TRBJ2-7 TRBV2 ASTGSPYEQY
TRBJ2-1 TRBV18 ASSPGLAGGGSLGDEQF
TRBJ1-4 TRBV9 ASSQRTGINEKLF
TRBJ2-5 TRBV7-9 ASSPVPIETQY
TRBJ1-1 TRBV5-1 ASSLGQVRMNTEAF
TRBJ2-3 TRBV30 AWSVVITDTQY
TRBJ1-4 TRBV19 ASTKPGQESEKLF
TRBJ1-1 TRBV6-6 ASSYSNTEAF
TRBJ2-3 TRBV7-2 ASSQHSGLAGRRTTDTQY
TRBJ2-5 TRBV18 ASSPPTRETQY
TRBJ2-7 TRBV20-1 SARLAGRVY
TRBJ1-1 TRBV2 ASIYGYRNTEAF
TRBJ1-5 TRBV6-1 ATSLESGGNQPQH
TRBJ2-1 TRBV19 ASSTPAANEQF